Each of the 12 T cell receptor beta chains below was sequenced from the same sample in a study of T cells after yellow fever vaccination. MiXCR, run by TCRdb on the 5' RACE reads, gives a single entry per CDR3 protein. This table holds fewer than 350,000 distinct CDR3 sequences, around 3.6% found once. The sequencing used PBMCs, collected on the day of the yellow fever booster vaccination. The source is a man in his late teens or twenties who received the YFV17D yellow fever vaccine.

This clonotype was seen a few times. This rearrangement joins TRBV5-6 to TRBJ2-5; 8 bases are a match to TRBD2. Germline V CDR1 and CDR2: SGHDT, YYEEEE. This CDR3 is built from 15 residues. V gave up 0 bases and J gave up 1 base; unmatched junction bases: 2. The CDR3 region is CASSLGLAIQETQYF. The CDR3 coding sequence is TGTGCCAGCAGCTTGGGACTAGCGATCCAAGAGACCCAGTACTTC.

This clonotype occurred many times. The chain carries TRBV5-4 and TRBJ2-2; no clear D gene. With 0 bases removed from V and 4 bases from J, the gap between germline ends came to 7 bases. Looked up from germline, CDR1 is SGHNT and CDR2 is YYREEE (reference sequence). This CDR3 has 14 residues. The CDR3 loop is CASSLAVATGELFF. In nucleotides, the CDR3 is TGTGCCAGCAGCTTGGCGGTGGCCACCGGGGAGCTGTTTTTT. Full variable domain (remainder filled in from reference TRBV5-4 and TRBJ2-2): ETGVTQSPTHLIKTRGQQVTLRCSSQSGHNTVSWYQQALGQGPQFIFQYYREEENGRGNFPPRFSGLQFPNYSSELNVNALELDDSALYLCASSLAVATGELFFGEGSRLTVL.

This clonotype was picked up many times. This chain connects TRBV12-3 or TRBV12-4 to TRBJ1-1; D remains ambiguous. The CDR3 has 14 amino acids. V lost 6 bases and J lost 7, with 18 bases in between. The CDR3 coding sequence is TGTGCCAGCAGCCGAGCGGGCCCCGAATTTGAAGCTTTCTTT. It yields the protein CASSRAGPEFEAFF.

The genes are TRBV19 and TRBJ1-1; no definite D call. CDR1 is LNHDA, CDR2 SQIVND, per germline (reference sequence). The V gene lost 6 bases and the J gene lost 0 bases, with 14 bases spanning the gap. The length of the CDR3 is 15 residues. CDR3 sequence: CASRILAGMNTEAFF. In DNA form, the CDR3 reads TGTGCCAGTAGAATCTTGGCGGGGATGAACACTGAAGCTTTCTTT.

This clonotype has just a few counts. The chain carries TRBV7-9 and TRBJ1-4, with unresolved D. The V end was cut by 1 base, the J end by 0 bases, with 12 bases between. The CDR3 covers 17 residues. Germline V CDR1 and CDR2: SEHNR, FQNEAQ (reference sequence). The CDR3 DNA is TGTGCCAGCAGCTTAGTACCCCTATCGACAACTAATGAAAAACTGTTTTTT. This sequence encodes CASSLVPLSTTNEKLFF.

This clonotype came up a few times. The chain uses TRBV20-1 and TRBJ2-5; a possible D gene is TRBD2 (5 bases). The germline V gene encodes CDR1 DFQATT and CDR2 SNEGSKA (reference sequence). Trimming took 6 bases from V and 5 from J, leaving 13 bases between them. CDR3 length equals 12 residues. Here the CDR3 reads CSAEAVLETQYF. The CDR3 nucleotides read TGCAGTGCGGAGGCTGTTTTGGAGACCCAGTACTTC.

Many counts were recorded for this clonotype. The chain carries TRBV12-3 or TRBV12-4 and TRBJ2-1; 14 bases agree with TRBD2. With V trimmed by 7 bases and J by 5 bases, 7 bases remained unmatched. The CDR3 covers 16 residues. The DNA for the CDR3 is TGTGCCAGCATCATAGGACTAGCGGGGGGTAACAATGAGCAGTTCTTC. It codes for CASIIGLAGGNNEQFF.

The V call is TRBV4-3, the J call TRBJ2-1; D could derive from TRBD1 or TRBD2 (5 bases each). This CDR3 is built from 17 residues. V lost 2 bases and J lost 0, with 14 bases in between. Germline V gene sequence: CDR1 LGHNA, CDR2 YSLEER. Here the CDR3 DNA reads TGCGCCAGCAGCCAATTCTATCCAGGGAGCTCCTACAATGAGCAGTTCTTC. This encodes CASSQFYPGSSYNEQFF.

The chain is built from TRBV5-4 and TRBJ1-1; D is uncertain. This CDR3 has 16 residues. The V gene's germline CDR1 is SGHNT and CDR2 YYREEE (reference sequence). Trimming shortened V by 4 bases and J by 1 base, and 17 bases separated the two germline ends. This chain's CDR3 is CASSRFDRVTNTEAFF. CDR3 coding DNA: TGTGCCAGCAGCCGTTTCGACCGCGTTACGAACACTGAAGCTTTCTTT.

This clonotype was seen at least ten times. The chain joins TRBV2 to TRBJ2-3; 9 nucleotides match TRBD1. V dropped 2 bases and J dropped 6; count of bases not matched to a gene: 3. The CDR3 extends over 14 amino acids. The germline CDR1 and CDR2 sequences are SNHLY and FYNNEI. CDR3 loop: CASSETGGVDTQYF. CDR3 bases: TGTGCCAGCAGTGAAACAGGGGGCGTCGATACGCAGTATTTT. The full variable domain, completed using reference TRBV2 and TRBJ2-3, is EPEVTQTPSHQVTQMGQEVILRCVPISNHLYFYWYRQILGQKVEFLVSFYNNEISEKSEIFDDQFSVERPDGSNFTLKIRSTKLEDSAMYFCASSETGGVDTQYFGPGTRLTVL.

The chain has TRBV7-6 and TRBJ2-1; the D is unclear. The CDR3 has 13 residues. V gave up 4 bases and J gave up 5 bases, with 9 bases separating them. Germline-derived CDR1 and CDR2 are SGHVS and FNYEAQ. CDR3 protein: CASSSGPNNEQFF. CDR3 DNA: TGTGCCAGCAGCTCGGGCCCAAACAATGAGCAGTTCTTC.

The table lists this clonotype with many counts. The chain joins TRBV12-3 or TRBV12-4 to TRBJ2-2, with D unresolved. Trimming pared 6 bases from V and 5 bases from J, leaving 7 bases between. This CDR3 has 12 amino acids. CDR3 sequence: CASSPRTGELFF. CDR3 nucleotide sequence: TGTGCCAGCAGCCCTCGAACCGGGGAGCTGTTTTTT.